The next 22 T cell receptor beta chains were all read from a single sample in a study of blood T cell repertoires in COVID-19. Data came from immunoSEQ multiplex PCR; TCRdb stores just in-frame clones and leaves some out. Among 250,000 to 350,000 clones listed, 90% were seen once. Sequenced sample: PBMCs or T cells enriched from blood (not recorded which). These receptors were obtained from a man between 60 and 70 years old who had recovered from COVID-19.

This chain connects TRBV2 to TRBJ1-1; 8 bases align to TRBD1. This CDR3 comprises 13 residues. V was clipped by 10 bases and J by 2 bases; unmatched bases: 6. Germline assignment: CDR1 SNHLY and CDR2 FYNNEI. In nucleotides, the CDR3 is TGTGCCACGGGACAGGCCACTAACACTGAAGCTTTCTTT. It codes for CATGQATNTEAFF. The complete variable domain, with remaining parts taken from reference TRBV2 and TRBJ1-1, reads EPEVTQTPSHQVTQMGQEVILRCVPISNHLYFYWYRQILGQKVEFLVSFYNNEISEKSEIFDDQFSVERPDGSNFTLKIRSTKLEDSAMYFCATGQATNTEAFFGQGTRLTVV.

V usage is TRBV7-2 and J usage is TRBJ1-5; D may be TRBD1 (5 bases). Germline CDR1 SGHTA, CDR2 FQGNSA. The CDR3 length is 16 residues. V was trimmed by 2 bases and J by 5 bases, leaving 16 bases between them. The CDR3 DNA is TGTGCCAGCAGCTTAATGACAGCCTGGGGTGATCAGCCCCAGCATTTT. It encodes CASSLMTAWGDQPQHF.

This clone came up a few times. The genes are TRBV23-1 and TRBJ2-1, with 9 nucleotides matching TRBD2. TRBV23-1 has ORF status, its function being uncertain. V was clipped by 0 bases and J by 5 bases; unmatched bases: 17. The CDR3 runs to 20 residues. The CDR3 loop reads CASSQSPLLGLAGIDNEQFF. The DNA for the CDR3 is TGCGCCAGCAGTCAATCCCCCCTACTCGGGCTAGCGGGAATAGACAATGAGCAGTTCTTC.

The chain couples TRBV19 to TRBJ1-5; D remains unclear. CDR1 LNHDA and CDR2 SQIVND come from the germline V gene (reference sequence). The CDR3 covers 21 residues. Between the trimmed V and J ends, which lost 5 bases and 5 bases, there was a span of 34 bases. The CDR3 bases are TGTGCCAGTAGTCCGCGGACGCCGGGTGTTCTGCTAGCAATACGCGATCAGCCCCAGCATTTT. Translation: CASSPRTPGVLLAIRDQPQHF.

J is TRBJ1-2 and V is TRBV3-1 (or the pseudogene TRBV3-2); D may be TRBD1 (5 bases). Trimming took off 2 bases at V and 2 bases at J, with 18 bases between the two ends. Germline V lookup: CDR1 LGHDT, CDR2 YNNKEL (reference sequence). The CDR3 totals 17 residues. In DNA, the CDR3 is TGTGCCAGCAGCCAATACTCGCAGGGTTTTAAAAACTATGGCTACACCTTC. Translation: CASSQYSQGFKNYGYTF.

This chain links TRBV3-1 (or the pseudogene TRBV3-2) with TRBJ2-1; 9 bases map to TRBD2. Germline CDR1 and CDR2: LGHDT and YNNKEL (reference sequence). Trimming cost V 4 bases and J 9 bases; bases outside gene matches: 10. The CDR3 sequence is 15 residues long. The CDR3 DNA reads TGTGCCAGCAGCCCTCTAGCGGGAATCGAGGGTGAGCAGTTCTTC. Translation: CASSPLAGIEGEQFF.

This chain uses TRBV7-9 with TRBJ2-7, with TRBD1 matching 7 bases. CDR3 length: 14 residues. Germline V lookup: CDR1 SEHNR, CDR2 FQNEAQ (reference sequence). V shed 4 bases and J 5 bases; nucleotides not matched to a gene: 8. CDR3 residues: CASSSSGTVDEQYF. The CDR3, as DNA: TGTGCCAGCAGCTCCTCCGGGACAGTCGACGAGCAGTACTTC.

This sequence joins TRBV24-1 and TRBJ1-5; D ambiguous. Trimming left V 8 bases short and J 7 bases short, with 14 bases between. The germline V gene encodes CDR1 KGHDR and CDR2 SFDVKD. The CDR3 extends over 13 amino acids. The CDR3 DNA reads TGTGCCACCACCGGAGGGCCTCGACAGCCCCAGCATTTT. Translating gives CATTGGPRQPQHF.

This clone was detected only a few times. The rearrangement joins TRBV7-9 to TRBJ2-7, with a weak D call TRBD2 (6 bases). The CDR3 length is 15 residues. Trimming stripped 5 bases from V and 6 bases from J, with 20 bases between. CDR1 and CDR2 from the germline V gene are SEHNR and FQNEAQ (reference sequence). CDR3 protein: CASSAPVGSGGEQYF. The CDR3 coding sequence is TGTGCCAGCAGCGCCCCGGTCGGGAGTGGAGGCGAGCAGTACTTC.

V and J are TRBV4-3 and TRBJ1-2; D unclear. V gave up 4 bases and J gave up 0 bases, with 9 bases separating them. The CDR3 totals 14 residues. CDR1 and CDR2 (germline): LGHNA, YSLEER. CDR3 coding DNA: TGCGCCAGCAGCCCCGTACGAGCTAACTATGGCTACACCTTC. The encoded protein is CASSPVRANYGYTF.

The chain links TRBV6-5 to TRBJ1-1; the match to TRBD1 covers 8 bases. V shed 6 bases and J 6 bases; nucleotides not matched to a gene: 6. The germline V gene encodes CDR1 MNHEY and CDR2 SVGAGI. The CDR3 length is 13 residues. CDR3 protein: CASRTGGFAEAFF. CDR3 sequence (DNA): TGTGCCAGCAGAACAGGGGGGTTTGCTGAAGCTTTCTTT.

V usage is TRBV3-1 (or the pseudogene TRBV3-2) and J usage is TRBJ2-7, with D possibly matching TRBD2 (6 bases). This CDR3 contains 15 residues. Trimming removed 4 bases from V and 1 base from J, with 14 bases in between. The germline V gene encodes CDR1 LGHDT and CDR2 YNNKEL (reference sequence). CDR3: CASSRRLEGSYEQYF. Written as DNA, the CDR3 is TGTGCCAGCAGCCGGAGGCTGGAGGGTTCCTACGAGCAGTACTTC.

This clone was observed once. The chain couples TRBV24-1 to TRBJ1-1, with a tentative D call TRBD1 (6 bases). From germline, CDR1 is KGHDR and CDR2 SFDVKD. The germline V and J ends were trimmed by 6 bases and 2 bases, with 15 bases remaining between them. This CDR3 comprises 15 residues. CDR3 sequence (DNA): TGTGCCACCAGTCAGGGGACACTGGGAAACACTGAAGCTTTCTTT. This sequence encodes CATSQGTLGNTEAFF.

The V and J genes are TRBV19 and TRBJ2-3; 9 bases align to TRBD2. CDR1 and CDR2 (germline): LNHDA, SQIVND (reference sequence). The CDR3 covers 15 residues. V lost 4 bases and J lost 4; bases outside the gene matches: 6. Here the CDR3 reads CASSTFSGRADTQYF. The DNA of the CDR3 is TGTGCCAGTAGTACCTTTAGCGGGAGAGCAGATACGCAGTATTTT.

V usage is TRBV15 and J usage is TRBJ1-3, with 8 bases matching TRBD1. With V trimmed by 1 base and J by 0 bases, 2 bases remained unmatched. The V gene's germline CDR1 is LNHNV and CDR2 YYDKDF (reference sequence). The length of the CDR3 is 16 residues. CDR3 residues: CATSRGDRSSGNTIYF. CDR3 nucleotide sequence: TGTGCCACCAGCAGAGGGGACAGGAGCTCTGGAAACACCATATATTTT. Full variable domain (missing parts from reference TRBV15 and TRBJ1-3): DAMVIQNPRYQVTQFGKPVTLSCSQTLNHNVMYWYQQKSSQAPKLLFHYYDKDFNNEADTPDNFQSRRPNTSFCFLDIRSPGLGDTAMYLCATSRGDRSSGNTIYFGEGSWLTVV.

This clone has only one observation. The same CDR3 arises from other DNA sequences in this sample as well. This rearrangement joins TRBV27 to TRBJ1-1, with no clear D. The germline V gene encodes CDR1 MNHEY and CDR2 SMNVEV (reference sequence). This CDR3 has 13 amino acids. Between the trimmed V and J ends, which lost 5 bases and 2 bases, there was a span of 9 bases. CDR3 nucleotide sequence: TGTGCCAGCAGTCTTTCCAGAAACACTGAAGCTTTCTTT. Translated, it gives CASSLSRNTEAFF.

The chain is built from TRBV2 and TRBJ2-7; D is unclear. The CDR3 totals 15 residues. The germline V and J ends were trimmed by 6 bases and 2 bases, with 17 bases remaining between them. The germline gives CDR1 SNHLY, CDR2 FYNNEI. The CDR3 sequence is CASRFDWQNTYEQYF. CDR3 nucleotide sequence: TGTGCCAGCAGGTTCGATTGGCAGAATACCTACGAGCAGTACTTC.

This rearrangement joins TRBV11-2 to TRBJ2-2, with D possibly TRBD2 on 6 matching bases. Deletions cut 1 base from V and 5 bases from J, with 14 bases between. The CDR3 loop spans 16 amino acids. The germline gives CDR1 SGHAT, CDR2 FQNNGV. CDR3 in DNA: TGTGCCAGCAGCTTAGGGGAGGTGTGGGCAACCGGGGAGCTGTTTTTT. It specifies CASSLGEVWATGELFF.

The V gene is TRBV10-3, the J gene TRBJ2-5, with D maybe TRBD2 (6 bases). The CDR3 sequence is 14 residues long. CDR1 and CDR2 from the germline V gene are ENHRY and SYGVKD. Between the trimmed V and J ends, which lost 0 bases and 5 bases, there was a span of 10 bases. The CDR3 coding sequence is TGTGCCATCAGTGAGTCCGGAGGGATGGAGACCCAGTACTTC. This translates into CAISESGGMETQYF.

The table lists this clone with a count of one. The chain employs TRBV29-1 and TRBJ2-5; D remains unclear. CDR1 SQVTM and CDR2 ANQGSEA come from the germline V gene. V shed 7 bases and J shed 5 bases, with 14 bases lying between them. This CDR3 spans 12 amino acids. The CDR3 here is CSGTELQETQYF. CDR3 in DNA: TGCAGCGGTACAGAGCTCCAGGAGACCCAGTACTTC.

In this sample, this clone turned up once. This chain connects TRBV29-1 to TRBJ1-1, with D hard to call. CDR1 and CDR2 (germline): SQVTM, ANQGSEA. Trimming took off 6 bases at V and 6 bases at J, with 17 bases between the two ends. The CDR3 runs to 13 residues. The CDR3 protein is CSVRTPSRAEAFF. The CDR3 DNA reads TGCAGCGTAAGAACGCCAAGTCGGGCTGAAGCTTTCTTT.

The genes are TRBV15 and TRBJ1-1, with D maybe TRBD1 (5 bases). The V end was cut by 3 bases, the J end by 8 bases, with 16 bases between. The CDR3 covers 14 residues. Germline values: CDR1 LNHNV, CDR2 YYDKDF (reference sequence). This chain's CDR3 is CATSRVRGILEAFF. CDR3 nucleotides: TGTGCCACCAGCAGGGTTAGGGGAATTCTAGAAGCTTTCTTT.